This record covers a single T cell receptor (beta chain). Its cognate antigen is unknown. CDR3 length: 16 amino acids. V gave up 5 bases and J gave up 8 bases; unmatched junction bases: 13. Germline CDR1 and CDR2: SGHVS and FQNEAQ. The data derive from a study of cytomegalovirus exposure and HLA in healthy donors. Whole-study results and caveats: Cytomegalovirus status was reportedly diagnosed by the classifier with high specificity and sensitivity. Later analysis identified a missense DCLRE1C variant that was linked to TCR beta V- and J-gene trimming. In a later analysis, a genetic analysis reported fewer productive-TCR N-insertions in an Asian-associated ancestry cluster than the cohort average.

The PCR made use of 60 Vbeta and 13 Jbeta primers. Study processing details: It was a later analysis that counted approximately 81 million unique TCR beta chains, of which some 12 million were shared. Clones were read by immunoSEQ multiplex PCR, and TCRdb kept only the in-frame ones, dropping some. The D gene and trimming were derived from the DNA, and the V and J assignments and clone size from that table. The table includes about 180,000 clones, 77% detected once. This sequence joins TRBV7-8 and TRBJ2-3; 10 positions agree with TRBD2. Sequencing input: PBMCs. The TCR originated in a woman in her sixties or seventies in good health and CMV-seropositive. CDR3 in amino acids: CASSTTSGARVGTQYF. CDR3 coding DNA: TGTGCCAGCAGCACAACTAGCGGGGCGAGGGTCGGTACGCAGTATTTT.